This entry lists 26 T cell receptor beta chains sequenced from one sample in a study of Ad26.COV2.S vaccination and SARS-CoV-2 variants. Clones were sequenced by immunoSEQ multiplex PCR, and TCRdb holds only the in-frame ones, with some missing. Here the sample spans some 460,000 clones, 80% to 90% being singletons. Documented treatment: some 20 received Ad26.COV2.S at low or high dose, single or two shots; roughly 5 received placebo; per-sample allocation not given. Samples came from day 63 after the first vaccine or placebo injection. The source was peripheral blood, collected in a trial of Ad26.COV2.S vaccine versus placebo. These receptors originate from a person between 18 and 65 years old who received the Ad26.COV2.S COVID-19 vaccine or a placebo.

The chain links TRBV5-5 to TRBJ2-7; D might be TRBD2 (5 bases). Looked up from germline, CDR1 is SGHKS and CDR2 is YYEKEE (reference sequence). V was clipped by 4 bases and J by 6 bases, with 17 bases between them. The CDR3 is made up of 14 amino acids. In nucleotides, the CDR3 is TGTGCCAGCAGCACAGACTACAACAGCGGCGAGCAGTACTTC. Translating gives CASSTDYNSGEQYF. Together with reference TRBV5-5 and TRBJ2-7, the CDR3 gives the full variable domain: DAGVTQSPTHLIKTRGQQVTLRCSPISGHKSVSWYQQVLGQGPQFIFQYYEKEERGRGNFPDRFSARQFPNYSSELNVNALLLGDSALYLCASSTDYNSGEQYFGPGTRLTVT.

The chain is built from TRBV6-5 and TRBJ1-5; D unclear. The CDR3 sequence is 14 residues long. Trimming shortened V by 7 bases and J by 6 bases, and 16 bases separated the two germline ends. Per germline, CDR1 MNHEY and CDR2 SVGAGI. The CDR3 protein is CASTGSVDRQPQHF. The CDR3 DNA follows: TGTGCCAGCACCGGGTCTGTAGATCGTCAGCCCCAGCATTTT.

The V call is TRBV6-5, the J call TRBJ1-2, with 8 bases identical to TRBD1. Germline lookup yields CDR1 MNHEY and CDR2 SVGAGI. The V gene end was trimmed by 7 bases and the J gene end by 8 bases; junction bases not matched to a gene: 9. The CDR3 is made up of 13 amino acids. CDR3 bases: TGTGCCAGCAAAACTACGACAGGGGACGGCTACACCTTC. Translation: CASKTTTGDGYTF.

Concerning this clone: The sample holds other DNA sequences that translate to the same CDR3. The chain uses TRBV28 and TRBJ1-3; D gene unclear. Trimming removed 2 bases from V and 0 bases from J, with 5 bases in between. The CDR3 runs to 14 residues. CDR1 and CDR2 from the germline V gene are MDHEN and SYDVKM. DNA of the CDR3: TGTGCCAGCAGTTTAAGGAACTCTGGAAACACCATATATTTT. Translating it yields CASSLRNSGNTIYF.

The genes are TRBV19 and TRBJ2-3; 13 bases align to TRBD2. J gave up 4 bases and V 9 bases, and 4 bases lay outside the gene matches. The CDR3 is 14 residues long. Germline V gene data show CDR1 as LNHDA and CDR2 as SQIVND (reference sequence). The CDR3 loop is CASRTSGSADTQYF. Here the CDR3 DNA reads TGTGCCAGCAGGACTAGCGGGAGCGCAGATACGCAGTATTTT.

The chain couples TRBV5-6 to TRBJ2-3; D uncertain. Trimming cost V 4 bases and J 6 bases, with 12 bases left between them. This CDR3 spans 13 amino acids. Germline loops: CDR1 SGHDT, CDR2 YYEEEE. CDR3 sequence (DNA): TGTGCCAGCAGCACGAGGCCCGAGGATACGCAGTATTTT. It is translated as CASSTRPEDTQYF.

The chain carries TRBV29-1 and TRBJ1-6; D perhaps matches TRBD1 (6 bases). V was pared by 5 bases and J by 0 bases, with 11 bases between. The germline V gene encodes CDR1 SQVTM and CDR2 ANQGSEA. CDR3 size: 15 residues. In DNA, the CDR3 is TGCAGCGTTCGGACAGAGAGCTCCTATAATTCACCCCTCCACTTT. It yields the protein CSVRTESSYNSPLHF. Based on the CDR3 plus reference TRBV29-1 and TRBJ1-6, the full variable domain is SAVISQKPSRDICQRGTSLTIQCQVDSQVTMMFWYRQQPGQSLTLIATANQGSEATYESGFVIDKFPISRPNLTFSTLTVSNMSPEDSSIYLCSVRTESSYNSPLHFGNGTRLTVT.

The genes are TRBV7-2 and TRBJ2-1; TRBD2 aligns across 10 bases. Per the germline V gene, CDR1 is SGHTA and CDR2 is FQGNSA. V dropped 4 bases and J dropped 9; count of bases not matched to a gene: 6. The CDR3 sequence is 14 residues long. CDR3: CASSYSGRSGEQFF. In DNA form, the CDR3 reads TGTGCCAGCAGCTATAGCGGGAGGTCGGGTGAGCAGTTCTTC.

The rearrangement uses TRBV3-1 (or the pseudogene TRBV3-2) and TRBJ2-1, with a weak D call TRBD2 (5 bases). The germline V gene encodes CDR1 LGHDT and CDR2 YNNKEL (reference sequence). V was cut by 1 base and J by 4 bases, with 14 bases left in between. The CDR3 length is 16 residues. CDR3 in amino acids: CASSQGLAWLYNEQFF. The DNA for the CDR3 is TGTGCCAGCAGCCAAGGCTTAGCGTGGTTATACAATGAGCAGTTCTTC.

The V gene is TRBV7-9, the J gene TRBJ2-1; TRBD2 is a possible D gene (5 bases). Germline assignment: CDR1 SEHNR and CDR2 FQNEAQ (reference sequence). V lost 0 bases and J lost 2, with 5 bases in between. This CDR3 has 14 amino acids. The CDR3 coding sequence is TGTGCCAGCAGCTTAGCTAGCGCCTACAATGAGCAGTTCTTC. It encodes CASSLASAYNEQFF.

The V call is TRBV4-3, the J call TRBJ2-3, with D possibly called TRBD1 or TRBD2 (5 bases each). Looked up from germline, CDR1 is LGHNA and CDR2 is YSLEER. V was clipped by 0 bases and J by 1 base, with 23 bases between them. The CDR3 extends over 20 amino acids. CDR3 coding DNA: TGCGCCAGCAGCCAAGAGTCGGTCGCCCACTTTGGGGGTGGCACAGATACGCAGTATTTT. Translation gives CASSQESVAHFGGGTDTQYF.

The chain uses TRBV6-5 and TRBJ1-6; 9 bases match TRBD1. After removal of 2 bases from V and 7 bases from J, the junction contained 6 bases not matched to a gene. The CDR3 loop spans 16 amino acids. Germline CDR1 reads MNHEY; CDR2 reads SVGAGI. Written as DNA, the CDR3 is TGTGCCAGCAGTTACACTTGGGACAGGGAAAATTCACCCCTCCACTTT. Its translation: CASSYTWDRENSPLHF.

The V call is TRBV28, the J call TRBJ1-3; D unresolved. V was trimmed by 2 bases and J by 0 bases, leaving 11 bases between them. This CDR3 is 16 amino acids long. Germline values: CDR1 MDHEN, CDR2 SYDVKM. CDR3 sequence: CASSLPRPASGNTIYF. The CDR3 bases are TGTGCCAGCAGTTTACCCCGGCCAGCCTCTGGAAACACCATATATTTT.

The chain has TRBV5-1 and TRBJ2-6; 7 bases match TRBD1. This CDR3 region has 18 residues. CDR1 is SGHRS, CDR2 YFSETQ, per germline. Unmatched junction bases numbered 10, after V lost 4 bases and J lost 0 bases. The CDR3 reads CASSPATGSSSGANVLTF. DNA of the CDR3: TGCGCCAGCAGCCCCGCGACAGGGTCTTCCTCTGGGGCCAACGTCCTGACTTTC.

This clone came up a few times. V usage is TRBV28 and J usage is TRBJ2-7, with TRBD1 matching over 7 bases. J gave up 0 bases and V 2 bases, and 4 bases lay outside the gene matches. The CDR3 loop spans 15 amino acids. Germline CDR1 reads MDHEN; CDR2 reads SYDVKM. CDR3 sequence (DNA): TGTGCCAGCAGTTTAGACACAGGGGCCTCCTACGAGCAGTACTTC. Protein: CASSLDTGASYEQYF.

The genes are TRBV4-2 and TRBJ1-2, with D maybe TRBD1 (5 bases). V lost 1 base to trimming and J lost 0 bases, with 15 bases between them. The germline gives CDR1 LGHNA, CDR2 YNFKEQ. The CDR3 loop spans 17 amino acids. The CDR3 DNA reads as TGTGCCAGCAGCCAAGGTAGCCCGGCAGGGTCTAACTATGGCTACACCTTC. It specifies CASSQGSPAGSNYGYTF.

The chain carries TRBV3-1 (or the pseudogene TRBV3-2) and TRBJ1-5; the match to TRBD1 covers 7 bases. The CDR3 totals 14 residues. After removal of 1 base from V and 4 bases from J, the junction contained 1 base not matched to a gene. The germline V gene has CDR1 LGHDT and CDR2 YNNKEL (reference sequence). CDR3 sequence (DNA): TGTGCCAGCAGCCAAGGGACAGGTAATCAGCCCCAGCATTTT. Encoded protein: CASSQGTGNQPQHF.

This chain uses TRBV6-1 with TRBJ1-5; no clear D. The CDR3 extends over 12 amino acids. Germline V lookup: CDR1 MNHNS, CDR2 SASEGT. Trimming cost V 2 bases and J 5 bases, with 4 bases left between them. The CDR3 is CASSEPYQPQHF. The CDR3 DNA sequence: TGTGCCAGCAGTGAACCATATCAGCCCCAGCATTTT.

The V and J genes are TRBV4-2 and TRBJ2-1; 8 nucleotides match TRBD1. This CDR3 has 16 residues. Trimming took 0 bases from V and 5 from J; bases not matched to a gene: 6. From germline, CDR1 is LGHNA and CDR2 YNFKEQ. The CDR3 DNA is TGTGCCAGCAGCCAAGACATCGGGACAGGAGACAATGAGCAGTTCTTC. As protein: CASSQDIGTGDNEQFF.

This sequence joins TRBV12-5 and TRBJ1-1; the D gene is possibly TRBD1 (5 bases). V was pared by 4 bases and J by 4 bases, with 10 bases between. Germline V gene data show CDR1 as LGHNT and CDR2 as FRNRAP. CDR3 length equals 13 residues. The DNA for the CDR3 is TGTGCTAGTGGTTCAAGGGGAGGCACTGAAGCTTTCTTT. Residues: CASGSRGGTEAFF.

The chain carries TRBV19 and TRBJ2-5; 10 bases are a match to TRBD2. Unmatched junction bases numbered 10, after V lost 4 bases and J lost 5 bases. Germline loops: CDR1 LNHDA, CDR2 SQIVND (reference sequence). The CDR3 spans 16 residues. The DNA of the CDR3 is TGTGCCAGTAGTACGGACCCGGGACTAGCGACGGAGACCCAGTACTTC. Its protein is CASSTDPGLATETQYF.

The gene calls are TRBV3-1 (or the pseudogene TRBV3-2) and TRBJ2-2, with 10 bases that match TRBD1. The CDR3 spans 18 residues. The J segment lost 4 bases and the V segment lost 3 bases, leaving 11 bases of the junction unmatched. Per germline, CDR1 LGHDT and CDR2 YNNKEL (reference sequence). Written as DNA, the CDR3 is TGTGCCAGCAGCCACTCCCCAGGGACAGGGGATAGCACCGGGGAGCTGTTTTTT. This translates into CASSHSPGTGDSTGELFF.

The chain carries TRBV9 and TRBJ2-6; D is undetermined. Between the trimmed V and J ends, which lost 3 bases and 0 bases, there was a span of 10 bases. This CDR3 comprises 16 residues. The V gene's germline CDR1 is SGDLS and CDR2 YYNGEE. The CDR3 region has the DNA TGTGCCAGCAGCGCCCAATCCGTCTCTGGGGCCAACGTCCTGACTTTC. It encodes CASSAQSVSGANVLTF.

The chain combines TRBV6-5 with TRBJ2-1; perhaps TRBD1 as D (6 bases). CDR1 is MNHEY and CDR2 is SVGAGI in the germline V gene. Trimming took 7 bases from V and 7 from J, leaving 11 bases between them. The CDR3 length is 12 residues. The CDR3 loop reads CASNPDSNEQFF. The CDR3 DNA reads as TGTGCCAGCAACCCGGACAGTAATGAGCAGTTCTTC.

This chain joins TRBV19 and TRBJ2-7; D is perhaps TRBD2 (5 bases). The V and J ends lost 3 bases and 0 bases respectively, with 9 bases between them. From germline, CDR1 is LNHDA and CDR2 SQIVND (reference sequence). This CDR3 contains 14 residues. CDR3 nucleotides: TGTGCCAGTAGTATCTACGGGAACTCCTACGAGCAGTACTTC. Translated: CASSIYGNSYEQYF.

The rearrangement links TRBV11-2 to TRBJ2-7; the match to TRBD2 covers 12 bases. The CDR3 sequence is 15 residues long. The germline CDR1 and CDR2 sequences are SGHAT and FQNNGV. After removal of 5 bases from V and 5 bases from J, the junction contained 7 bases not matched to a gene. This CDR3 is CASSPLAGGRDEQYF. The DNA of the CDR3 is TGTGCCAGCAGCCCACTAGCGGGGGGCCGTGACGAGCAGTACTTC.